Listed here are 22 T cell receptor beta chains from one sample, sequenced in a study of blood T cell repertoires in COVID-19. Produced via immunoSEQ multiplex PCR; TCRdb's table is partial and in-frame only. Of under 400,000 clones in the sample, roughly 88% are singletons; the top ten hold 1.6%. Input material: peripheral blood. The receptors were sampled from a woman aged 25 to 39 with COVID-19, enrolled during active disease.

CDR3 sequence (DNA): TGCGCCAGCAGCGAAGTGGGCCCAGGAAGGGGCTACACCTTC. This gives the protein CASSEVGPGRGYTF. The chain has TRBV5-1 and TRBJ1-2; D not certain. Per the germline V gene, CDR1 is SGHRS and CDR2 is YFSETQ. This CDR3 has 14 amino acids. V dropped 4 bases and J dropped 8 bases, with 18 bases sitting between them.

This chain uses TRBV7-8 with TRBJ1-1; D gene uncertain. The CDR3 runs to 14 residues. Trimming pared 3 bases from V and 1 base from J, leaving 9 bases between. Germline values: CDR1 SGHVS, CDR2 FQNEAQ. CDR3 in DNA: TGTGCCAGCAGCTTCGCACAGCCGAACACTGAAGCTTTCTTT. It is translated as CASSFAQPNTEAFF. Filled out from reference TRBV7-8 and TRBJ1-1, the complete variable domain reads GAGVSQSPRYKVAKRGQDVALRCDPISGHVSLFWYQQALGQGPEFLTYFQNEAQLDKSGLPSDRFFAERPEGSVSTLKIQRTQQEDSAVYLCASSFAQPNTEAFFGQGTRLTVV.

The CDR3 loop reads CASSLGAGGQPQHF. The CDR3 DNA follows: TGTGCCAGCAGCTTGGGAGCAGGGGGTCAGCCCCAGCATTTT. J is TRBJ1-5 and V is TRBV5-5; 7 nucleotides agree with TRBD1. Germline V gene lookup returns CDR1 SGHKS and CDR2 YYEKEE (reference sequence). The CDR3 sequence is 14 residues long. The junction had 3 bases not matched to a gene; V was cut back by 0 bases and J by 6 bases.

V is TRBV7-9 and J is TRBJ2-1, with TRBD2 matching 9 bases. The CDR3 is 16 residues long. Germline V lookup: CDR1 SEHNR, CDR2 FQNEAQ (reference sequence). V shed 1 base, J shed 7 bases, and the junction held 8 bases outside the gene matches. DNA of the CDR3: TGTGCCAGCAGCTTAGTGAATAGCGGGGGCCCAAATGAGCAGTTCTTC. Its translation: CASSLVNSGGPNEQFF.

This chain links TRBV7-2 with TRBJ2-1; 11 nucleotides agree with TRBD2. Germline V gene data show CDR1 as SGHTA and CDR2 as FQGNSA. The CDR3 runs 15 residues. V was pared by 5 bases and J by 5 bases, with 5 bases of the junction left unmatched. This CDR3 reads CASSRTSGRNNEQFF. The CDR3 nucleotides read TGTGCCAGCAGCAGAACTAGCGGGAGAAACAATGAGCAGTTCTTC.

The rearrangement joins TRBV7-2 to TRBJ1-5; TRBD1 might be the D (6 bases). V dropped 9 bases and J dropped 1 base, with 10 bases sitting between them. Looked up from germline, CDR1 is SGHTA and CDR2 is FQGNSA. This CDR3 spans 13 amino acids. The CDR3 nucleotides read TGTGCCAGTCAGAGGGGGAGCAATCAGCCCCAGCATTTT. This codes for CASQRGSNQPQHF.

In DNA, the CDR3 is TGTGCCAGCAGGCTTACAGGGACCTCACCCCTCCACTTT. It encodes CASRLTGTSPLHF. The genes are TRBV27 and TRBJ1-6; D might be TRBD1 (6 bases). The V gene lost 6 bases and the J gene lost 10 bases, with 13 bases spanning the gap. CDR3 length: 13 residues. Per the germline V gene, CDR1 is MNHEY and CDR2 is SMNVEV (reference sequence).

The rearrangement uses TRBV5-4 and TRBJ1-1, with TRBD1 matching 7 bases. From germline, CDR1 is SGHNT and CDR2 YYREEE (reference sequence). V dropped 4 bases and J dropped 4; count of bases not matched to a gene: 10. The CDR3 covers 15 residues. CDR3 sequence (DNA): TGTGCCAGCAGCCCACGGACAGGTGTCCCCACTGAAGCTTTCTTT. Protein: CASSPRTGVPTEAFF.

The rearrangement uses TRBV29-1 and TRBJ2-7; the match to TRBD1 covers 8 bases. This CDR3 is 14 amino acids long. J gave up 3 bases and V 3 bases, and 7 bases lay outside the gene matches. CDR1 is SQVTM, CDR2 ANQGSEA, per germline. This chain's CDR3 is CSVETGQGGYEQYF. For the CDR3, the DNA is TGCAGCGTTGAGACTGGACAGGGCGGCTACGAGCAGTACTTC.

The V gene is TRBV5-1, the J gene TRBJ1-1, with 9 bases that match TRBD1. The V gene's germline CDR1 is SGHRS and CDR2 YFSETQ. The CDR3 extends over 15 amino acids. Unmatched junction bases numbered 13, after V lost 4 bases and J lost 9 bases. The CDR3 is CASSEGQGLEEKAFF. The CDR3 bases are TGCGCCAGCAGCGAGGGACAGGGATTAGAGGAGAAAGCTTTCTTT.

The J gene is TRBJ2-3, the V gene TRBV2; weak D call: TRBD2 (5 bases). The CDR3 sequence is 15 residues long. CDR1 is SNHLY and CDR2 is FYNNEI in the germline V gene. V lost 6 bases to trimming and J lost 4 bases, with 17 bases between them. DNA for the CDR3: TGTGCCAGCAGCGTAACCCGAAGGGAGTCAGATACGCAGTATTTT. Translation gives CASSVTRRESDTQYF.

V and J are TRBV18 and TRBJ2-1, with D possibly being TRBD2 (6 bases). The CDR3 length is 15 residues. The V gene lost 0 bases and the J gene lost 7 bases, with 13 bases spanning the gap. In germline, CDR1 is KGHSH, CDR2 LQKENI. CDR3 nucleotides: TGTGCCAGCTCACCACCGGGAGGACTGGGGAATGAGCAGTTCTTC. It is translated as CASSPPGGLGNEQFF.

This chain connects TRBV6-2 or TRBV6-3 to TRBJ2-5; TRBD2 agrees at 8 bases. V lost 0 bases, J lost 12 bases, and 9 bases stayed unmatched. The CDR3 contains 14 residues. Germline V gene data show CDR1 as MNHEY and CDR2 as SVGEGT. The CDR3 region is CASSYSQPPGREYF. CDR3 in DNA: TGTGCCAGCAGTTACTCCCAGCCTCCCGGGAGGGAGTACTTC.

This chain links TRBV18 with TRBJ1-1, with 8 bases fitting TRBD1. The length of the CDR3 is 14 residues. V was pared by 6 bases and J by 4 bases, with 7 bases of the junction left unmatched. The V gene's germline CDR1 is KGHSH and CDR2 LQKENI. As DNA, the CDR3 is TGTGCCAGCTCGACGACAGGGGCTGGCACTGAAGCTTTCTTT. Protein product: CASSTTGAGTEAFF.

The J gene is TRBJ1-1, the V gene TRBV11-2; D might be TRBD1 (6 bases). V was cut by 1 base and J by 5 bases, with 11 bases left in between. Germline V gene sequence: CDR1 SGHAT, CDR2 FQNNGV. The CDR3 is made up of 14 amino acids. CDR3 DNA sequence: TGTGCCAGCAGCTTAGCAGGGGAGGGGACTGAAGCTTTCTTT. It encodes CASSLAGEGTEAFF. Looking up the rest from reference TRBV11-2 and TRBJ1-1 gives the full variable domain: EAGVAQSPRYKIIEKRQSVAFWCNPISGHATLYWYQQILGQGPKLLIQFQNNGVVDDSQLPKDRFSAERLKGVDSTLKIQPAKLEDSAVYLCASSLAGEGTEAFFGQGTRLTVV.

The gene calls are TRBV9 and TRBJ2-1, with TRBD2 as a possible D gene (5 bases). Per germline, CDR1 SGDLS and CDR2 YYNGEE. There are 15 residues in the CDR3. V lost 7 bases and J lost 0, with 14 bases in between. CDR3 sequence (DNA): TGTGCCAGCCAGACCACGGGGAGCTCCTACAATGAGCAGTTCTTC. This encodes CASQTTGSSYNEQFF.

This chain links TRBV4-2 with TRBJ2-5, with no clear D. The V gene's germline CDR1 is LGHNA and CDR2 YNFKEQ. The length of the CDR3 is 15 residues. V was cut by 1 base and J by 5 bases, with 14 bases left in between. The CDR3 region is CASSQGIEVRETQYF. CDR3 DNA sequence: TGTGCCAGCAGCCAAGGGATTGAGGTCCGGGAGACCCAGTACTTC.

This sequence joins TRBV7-6 and TRBJ1-6, with D hard to call. Germline CDR1 is SGHVS and CDR2 is FNYEAQ. The CDR3 totals 15 residues. Deletions cut 3 bases from V and 10 bases from J, with 16 bases between. CDR3: CASSLEAAKLSPLHF. The CDR3 DNA follows: TGTGCCAGCAGCTTGGAGGCAGCTAAACTATCACCCCTCCACTTT.

V gene TRBV6-2 or TRBV6-3 combines with J gene TRBJ2-1, with TRBD2 matching over 8 bases. V was pared by 6 bases and J by 1 base, with 8 bases of the junction left unmatched. CDR1 is MNHEY and CDR2 is SVGEGT in the germline V gene. The CDR3 extends over 16 amino acids. In DNA form, the CDR3 reads TGTGCCAGCAGCCCCCTGGGCGGGGGGTCCTACAATGAGCAGTTCTTC. Protein sequence: CASSPLGGGSYNEQFF.

CDR3 region: CASSLADGQRHNEQFF. The CDR3, as DNA: TGTGCCAGCAGCTTGGCTGACGGACAGCGACACAATGAGCAGTTCTTC. The V gene is TRBV5-4, the J gene TRBJ2-1, with D tentatively TRBD1 (6 bases). The germline V gene has CDR1 SGHNT and CDR2 YYREEE (reference sequence). The germline V and J ends were trimmed by 0 bases and 5 bases, with 15 bases remaining between them. This CDR3 region has 16 residues.

J is TRBJ1-2 and V is TRBV4-3, with 9 bases lining up with TRBD1. Losses at the gene ends were 1 base for V and 7 bases for J; bases not matched to a gene: 13. The CDR3 consists of 17 residues. In germline, CDR1 is LGHNA, CDR2 YSLEER. The CDR3 nucleotides are TGCGCCAGCAGCCAAGTCGTTCAGGACAGGGGATTGAGTGGCTACACCTTC. Translating gives CASSQVVQDRGLSGYTF.

The rearrangement uses TRBV11-3 and TRBJ1-6; 7 bases are a match to TRBD1. The trim removed 3 bases at V and 10 bases at J, leaving 6 bases unmatched. Germline V lookup: CDR1 SGHNT, CDR2 YENEEA. This CDR3 has 14 amino acids. This CDR3 is CASSFSGGNSPLHF. The CDR3 nucleotides read TGTGCCAGCAGCTTTTCAGGGGGTAACTCACCCCTCCACTTT.